This TCR beta chain was sequenced in a study of shared clonotypes between healthy human individuals. The table came from immunoSEQ multiplex PCR; TCRdb's copy has only in-frame clones and leaves some out. The data contain some 1.5 million clones, roughly 97% of them singletons. Study results and caveats: Shared clonotypes across all four donors exceeded non-shared ones in generation probability.

Germline V gene lookup returns CDR1 LNHDA and CDR2 SQIVND (reference sequence). This CDR3 spans 14 amino acids. The V end lost 9 bases, the J end lost 6 bases, and 18 bases lay between the germline ends. As to this clone: The antigen remains unidentified.

The specimen sequenced was naive CD4+ T cells sorted from blood. Noted subset: CD45RA+ positively selected. The genes are TRBV19 and TRBJ1-5; perhaps TRBD1 as D (6 bases). The clonotype was recovered from a man aged 25-45 years in good health. The CDR3 sequence: CASAKGGLVQPQHF. As DNA, the CDR3 is TGTGCCAGCGCGAAGGGGGGGCTGGTTCAGCCCCAGCATTTT.